This is a list of T cell receptor beta chains from one sample in a study of blood T cell repertoires in COVID-19. Assay used: immunoSEQ multiplex PCR; TCRdb lists only in-frame clones, some missing. The repertoire has around 99,000 clones, about 91% of them found once; the top ten carry around 7%. Sequenced sample: peripheral blood. The receptors were sampled from a man aged 50-60 years with active or convalescent COVID-19. The CDR3 runs from the conserved cysteine through the conserved F or W. The D gene is left open where the match is weak. Clone size is stated in some rows and not others, as once, few, many or a class when expanded.

>TRBD2|TRBJ2-1|TRBV28|-
TGTGCCAGCAGAGTTTATCCCCCTAGCGGGAGGGATAATGAGCAGTTCTTC
CASRVYPPSGRDNEQFF
>TRBD2|TRBJ2-1|TRBV19|-
TGTGCCAGTAGTCCCTCTAGCGGGAATCGGAATGAGCAGTTCTTC
CASSPSSGNRNEQFF
>-|TRBJ2-6|TRBV2|-
TGTGCCAGCAGCTCAGGGGCTGGGGCCAACGTCCTGACTTTC
CASSSGAGANVLTF
>-|TRBJ2-3|TRBV11-2|-
TGTGCCAGCAGCCCATCGACTAGTACAGATACGCAGTATTTT
CASSPSTSTDTQYF
>TRBD2|TRBJ2-3|TRBV14|once
TGTGCCAGCAAAATTCGACTAGCGGGACAAGATACGCAGTATTTT
CASKIRLAGQDTQYF
>TRBD1|TRBJ2-7|TRBV27|-
TGTGCCAGCAGTCTCCGACAGGGAGTCTCCTACGAGCAGTACTTC
CASSLRQGVSYEQYF
>-|TRBJ2-3|TRBV5-1|-
TGCGCCAGCAGCTTGGGCCAGAGGGCAGATACGCAGTATTTT
CASSLGQRADTQYF
>-|TRBJ1-5|TRBV11-2|-
TGTGCCAGCAGCTCACAATTCAATCAGCCCCAGCATTTT
CASSSQFNQPQHF
>-|TRBJ2-7|TRBV6-5|-
TGTGCCAGCAGTTCCGCGGGCTACGAGCAGTACTTC
CASSSAGYEQYF
>TRBD2|TRBJ2-1|TRBV27|-
TGTGCCAGCAGTACCCGGGGGGATGGGTCCTACAATGAGCAGTTCTTC
CASSTRGDGSYNEQFF
>TRBD2|TRBJ2-7|TRBV11-3|-
TGTGCCAGCAGCCAAAGACTAGCGGGAGCCTACGAGCAGTACTTC
CASSQRLAGAYEQYF
>-|TRBJ1-2|TRBV20-1|-
TGCAGTGCTAGCCGAGGGGGCTACACCTTC
CSASRGGYTF
>-|TRBJ1-5|TRBV11-2|once
TGTGCCAGCAGCTTAGACGCAGGGGTGAATCAGCCCCAGCATTTT
CASSLDAGVNQPQHF
>TRBD1|TRBJ1-1|TRBV6-5|-
TGTGCCAGCACGCAGGGGGAAGCAGCTTTCTTT
CASTQGEAAFF
>-|TRBJ2-7|TRBV19|-
TGTGCCAGTAGTATTGGTGGCGGGACCTACGAGCAGTACTTC
CASSIGGGTYEQYF
>-|TRBJ1-5|TRBV30|-
TGTGCCTGGAGTCGACCGGGACGGGGGGTCGGTCAGCCCCAGCATTTT
CAWSRPGRGVGQPQHF